This TCR beta chain derives from a study of spatial heterogeneity in lung cancer. This clonotype appeared many times. Regarding time point: sample taken at primary tumor resection. Whole RNA, which was extracted from tumor, nontumor lung tissue or frozen PBMC, was sequenced without any cell sorting. TCRdb passed the 5' RACE reads through MiXCR, listing each CDR3 protein once. The table shows around 48,000 distinct CDR3 sequences, with approximately 5% occurring only once. The CDR3 contains 13 residues. Germline V gene lookup returns CDR1 GTSNPN and CDR2 SVGIG (reference sequence). Trimming left V 2 bases short and J 8 bases short, with 15 bases between.

The receptor was isolated from a male donor with early-stage non-small cell lung cancer. This rearrangement joins TRBV30 to TRBJ1-2; possible D gene TRBD1, 5 bases. Sample: PBMCs, taken at surgery. CDR3 sequence: CAWSLSATGGYTF. CDR3 in DNA: TGTGCCTGGAGTCTATCCGCTACAGGAGGCTACACCTTC.